This T cell receptor (beta chain) comes out of a study of T cells expressing NK-cell markers. Study at large: With respect to HCMV, seven of the eight sequenced donors were seropositive, and one was seronegative. Study-level points and caveats: In more than five donors, dominant CD3+CD56+NKG2C+ clonotypes ranked among the top 10 CD8+ clonotypes.

About this clonotype: Its specificity is not known.

TCRdb reprocessed the 5' RACE reads and keeps a single row for each CDR3 protein, giving no DNA. The sample holds hundreds of thousands of distinct CDR3 sequences. The length of the CDR3 is 14 residues. The germline V gene has CDR1 SQVTM and CDR2 ANQGSEA. This TCR was sampled from a woman between 18 and 70 years old in good health. The sample taken for sequencing was blood T cells: a sorted CD56 or NKG2C T cell subset, CD4+ or CD8+ T cells, or bulk PBMC T cells (not recorded which). This chain links TRBV29-1 with TRBJ2-3; without DNA, the TCRdb call of TRBD2 cannot be checked. CDR3 region: CSVVRGGPQDTQYF.